The 29 T cell receptor beta chains in this list originate from one sample, sequenced in a study of T-cell memory formation after mild COVID-19. TCRdb analysed the 5' RACE reads with MiXCR anew, one entry per CDR3 protein. The sample has approximately 300,000 distinct CDR3 sequences, approximately 8.4% seen once. Sequencing used PBMCs or a T cell subset sorted from them (not recorded which). The receptors shown here come from a man between 18 and 29 years old who had mild COVID-19 (a few samples of this study predate the infection). Cell type and time point are not known.

This clonotype has only a few counts. The CDR3 loop is CASSTAQQGSNEKLFF. CDR3 DNA sequence: TGCGCCAGCAGCACCGCACAACAGGGCTCTAATGAAAAACTGTTTTTT. The rearrangement uses TRBV5-1 and TRBJ1-4; TRBD1 is a possible D gene (6 bases). CDR3 size: 16 residues. V lost 4 bases and J lost 3, with 16 bases in between. Germline-derived CDR1 and CDR2 are SGHRS and YFSETQ.

The V and J genes are TRBV30 and TRBJ2-7; TRBD2 agrees at 9 bases. After removal of 2 bases from V and 2 bases from J, the junction contained 4 bases not matched to a gene. Germline loops: CDR1 GTSNPN, CDR2 SVGIG (reference sequence). The CDR3 contains 14 residues. CDR3: CAWSSGGGAYEQYF. The DNA for the CDR3 is TGTGCCTGGAGTAGTGGCGGGGGGGCCTACGAGCAGTACTTC.

The V and J genes are TRBV6-5 and TRBJ2-1, with 11 nucleotides matching TRBD2. V dropped 2 bases and J dropped 9; count of bases not matched to a gene: 3. This CDR3 is 14 amino acids long. CDR1 and CDR2 (germline): MNHEY, SVGAGI. In DNA form, the CDR3 reads TGTGCCAGCAGTTACGGTAGCGGGGGGGTTGAGCAGTTCTTC. Translated: CASSYGSGGVEQFF.

This clonotype was detected only a few times. The V call is TRBV30, the J call TRBJ1-6; D unclear. This CDR3 contains 13 residues. Per the germline V gene, CDR1 is GTSNPN and CDR2 is SVGIG (reference sequence). The germline V and J ends were trimmed by 6 bases and 5 bases, with 11 bases remaining between them. This CDR3 is CACEGSHNSPLHF. In nucleotides, the CDR3 is TGTGCCTGCGAGGGATCTCATAATTCACCCCTCCACTTT.

The V gene is TRBV5-4, the J gene TRBJ1-2, with D perhaps matching TRBD1 (5 bases). The CDR3 totals 14 residues. Trimming removed 1 base at V and 5 bases at J, with 12 bases between. The germline V gene has CDR1 SGHNT and CDR2 YYREEE (reference sequence). CDR3 in DNA: TGTGCCAGCAGCTTGAGGGAGGGGCTGTATGGCTACACCTTC. It translates to CASSLREGLYGYTF.

This clonotype was seen a handful of times. The rearrangement joins TRBV11-2 to TRBJ2-3; 10 positions match TRBD2. Trimming at V came to 0 bases and at J to 2 bases, leaving 8 bases not matched to a gene. Germline V gene lookup returns CDR1 SGHAT and CDR2 FQNNGV. The CDR3 length is 18 residues. DNA for the CDR3: TGTGCCAGCAGCTTAGATGGCCTAGCGGGGGTATTCACAGATACGCAGTATTTT. This codes for CASSLDGLAGVFTDTQYF.

This clonotype was recorded at least ten times. The V and J genes are TRBV5-1 and TRBJ2-5; D is ambiguous. The V gene's germline CDR1 is SGHRS and CDR2 YFSETQ. With 2 bases removed from V and 2 bases from J, the gap between germline ends came to 7 bases. The CDR3 has 13 amino acids. In nucleotides, the CDR3 is TGCGCCAGCAGCTTCTCCAGGCAAGAGACCCAGTACTTC. Protein: CASSFSRQETQYF.

This rearrangement joins TRBV28 to TRBJ2-7; D gene uncertain. V dropped 3 bases and J dropped 6 bases, with 12 bases sitting between them. There are 13 residues in the CDR3. CDR1 is MDHEN and CDR2 is SYDVKM in the germline V gene. CDR3 in amino acids: CASSLVQGPEQYV. CDR3 bases: TGTGCCAGCAGTTTGGTCCAAGGCCCCGAGCAGTACGTC.

The CDR3 loop reads CASSQPYGAYNSPLHF. CDR3 nucleotides: TGCGCCAGCAGCCAGCCGTATGGAGCATATAATTCACCCCTCCACTTT. The chain links TRBV4-1 to TRBJ1-6; no clear D. The CDR3 runs 16 residues. The germline V gene encodes CDR1 MGHRA and CDR2 YSYEKL. V shed 3 bases and J shed 4 bases, with 13 bases lying between them.

The chain is built from TRBV18 and TRBJ1-2; 9 bases line up with TRBD1. Germline V gives CDR1 KGHSH, CDR2 LQKENI. V trimming: 3 bases; J trimming: 7 bases; junction bases outside the gene matches: 6. This CDR3 has 14 amino acids. Written as DNA, the CDR3 is TGTGCCAGCTCACCCTGGGACAGGGTGCGTGGCTACACCTTC. It specifies CASSPWDRVRGYTF.

This clonotype has a count of ten or more. The chain combines TRBV20-1 with TRBJ2-3, with 7 bases that match TRBD2. In germline, CDR1 is DFQATT, CDR2 SNEGSKA (reference sequence). The CDR3 has 15 residues. The V and J ends lost 0 bases and 3 bases, in that order; junction bases with no gene match: 6. The CDR3 loop is CSARDPDGGTDTQYF. CDR3 in DNA: TGCAGTGCTAGAGATCCCGACGGGGGGACAGATACGCAGTATTTT.

Many counts were recorded for this clonotype. The gene calls are TRBV19 and TRBJ2-2; D not resolved. The CDR3 loop spans 16 amino acids. The V gene lost 7 bases and the J gene lost 0 bases, with 15 bases spanning the gap. Germline V gene data show CDR1 as LNHDA and CDR2 as SQIVND (reference sequence). CDR3 DNA sequence: TGTGCCAGTACCTGGGTATCGCTCCCGAACACCGGGGAGCTGTTTTTT. It codes for CASTWVSLPNTGELFF.

The chain carries TRBV12-3 or TRBV12-4 and TRBJ1-2; D remains unclear. The CDR3 spans 13 residues. V was trimmed by 6 bases and J by 4 bases, leaving 12 bases between them. The CDR3 region has the DNA TGTGCCAGCAGGGACTCGATAGGCTATGGCTACACCTTC. It is translated as CASRDSIGYGYTF.

Ten or more counts support this clonotype. The V and J genes are TRBV20-1 and TRBJ2-5, with 10 positions matching TRBD2. The CDR3 is 16 amino acids. J was trimmed by 5 bases and V by 1 base; bases with no gene match: 10. Germline V gene data show CDR1 as DFQATT and CDR2 as SNEGSKA (reference sequence). CDR3 DNA: TGCAGTGCTAGAGGCCCCACTAGCGGGGTGGGTGAGACCCAGTACTTC. Translated, it gives CSARGPTSGVGETQYF.

This clonotype occurred many times. The V call is TRBV7-3, the J call TRBJ2-5; 10 positions match TRBD1. The CDR3 contains 14 residues. Germline CDR1 and CDR2: SGHTA and FQGTGA. The V gene end was trimmed by 5 bases and the J gene end by 5 bases; junction bases not matched to a gene: 5. This chain's CDR3 is CASSLTGGGETQYF. The CDR3 DNA reads as TGTGCCAGCAGCCTGACAGGGGGCGGGGAGACCCAGTACTTC.

This clonotype was counted only a few times. V and J are TRBV10-3 and TRBJ1-3, with TRBD1 as a possible D gene (6 bases). Trimming left V 4 bases short and J 0 bases short, with 13 bases between. This CDR3 is 16 amino acids long. Germline CDR1 and CDR2: ENHRY and SYGVKD. The CDR3 loop reads CAISGTQGSSGNTIYF. CDR3 nucleotide sequence: TGTGCCATCAGTGGGACACAGGGCTCCTCTGGAAACACCATATATTTT.

This clonotype was counted a few times. The chain joins TRBV5-4 to TRBJ2-2; 7 nucleotides align to TRBD1. The CDR3 has 16 amino acids. V trimming: 6 bases; J trimming: 1 base; junction bases outside the gene matches: 9. CDR1 and CDR2 from the germline V gene are SGHNT and YYREEE (reference sequence). CDR3 region: CASTPRGQRNTGELFF. The CDR3 DNA sequence: TGTGCCAGCACCCCGAGGGGACAGCGGAACACCGGGGAGCTGTTTTTT.

The rearrangement uses TRBV7-7 and TRBJ2-1; 11 nucleotides agree with TRBD2. V trimming: 6 bases; J trimming: 0 bases; junction bases outside the gene matches: 10. Germline V lookup: CDR1 SSHAT, CDR2 FNYEAQ (reference sequence). The CDR3 has 18 residues. The CDR3 nucleotides read TGTGCCAGCAGTCCTAGCGGGGGGCAATTTAGCTCCTACAATGAGCAGTTCTTC. This encodes CASSPSGGQFSSYNEQFF.

The rearrangement joins TRBV5-1 to TRBJ1-2, with 7 nucleotides matching TRBD1. V shed 5 bases, J shed 4 bases, and the junction held 11 bases outside the gene matches. This CDR3 contains 15 residues. From germline, CDR1 is SGHRS and CDR2 YFSETQ. The CDR3 DNA reads as TGCGCCAGCAGAGCTACCTGGGACAGTTCCTATGGCTACACCTTC. Its protein is CASRATWDSSYGYTF.

In this sample, this clonotype turned up a few times. The gene calls are TRBV5-1 and TRBJ2-1, with 8 bases identical to TRBD1. This CDR3 comprises 15 residues. Unmatched junction bases numbered 6, after V lost 6 bases and J lost 1 base. CDR1 is SGHRS, CDR2 YFSETQ, per germline. The chain's CDR3 is CASKTGAVSYNEQFF. CDR3 sequence (DNA): TGCGCCAGCAAGACAGGGGCGGTATCCTACAATGAGCAGTTCTTC.

Ten or more counts support this clonotype. The chain links TRBV5-5 to TRBJ2-2; 8 bases match TRBD1. Germline values: CDR1 SGHKS, CDR2 YYEKEE (reference sequence). CDR3 length: 14 residues. Trimming at V came to 4 bases and at J to 7 bases, leaving 6 bases not matched to a gene. This CDR3 is CASSPGQGGGELFF. In DNA, the CDR3 is TGTGCCAGCAGCCCCGGACAGGGTGGCGGGGAGCTGTTTTTT. The full variable domain, in which reference TRBV5-5 and TRBJ2-2 provide the parts outside the CDR3, is DAGVTQSPTHLIKTRGQQVTLRCSPISGHKSVSWYQQVLGQGPQFIFQYYEKEERGRGNFPDRFSARQFPNYSSELNVNALLLGDSALYLCASSPGQGGGELFFGEGSRLTVL.

This clonotype was counted many times. V and J are TRBV3-1 and TRBJ2-5; the match to TRBD2 covers 15 bases. Germline loops: CDR1 LGHDT, CDR2 YNNKEL (reference sequence). The V and J ends lost 7 bases and 4 bases, in that order; junction bases with no gene match: 7. The CDR3 is 16 amino acids. In DNA, the CDR3 is TGTGCCAGCAAATGGACTAGCGGGGGGGCCGTAGAGACCCAGTACTTC. It translates to CASKWTSGGAVETQYF.

This clonotype was detected only a few times. The chain links TRBV6-5 to TRBJ2-1; 9 nucleotides agree with TRBD2. CDR3 length equals 18 residues. Germline CDR1 reads MNHEY; CDR2 reads SVGAGI. V dropped 0 bases and J dropped 2; count of bases not matched to a gene: 8. CDR3 sequence: CASSYSRGSGGAYNEQFF. In DNA form, the CDR3 reads TGTGCCAGCAGTTACTCGAGGGGTAGCGGGGGAGCCTACAATGAGCAGTTCTTC.

This chain connects TRBV6-2 or TRBV6-3 to TRBJ1-5; D remains unclear. The CDR3 has 12 amino acids. V was cut by 7 bases and J by 6 bases, with 10 bases left in between. Germline CDR1 is MNHEY and CDR2 is SVGEGT. CDR3: CASTNGPQPQHF. Here the CDR3 DNA reads TGTGCCAGCACCAACGGACCTCAGCCCCAGCATTTT.

This clonotype came up a few times. The V gene is TRBV29-1, the J gene TRBJ1-2; D not resolved. The length of the CDR3 is 14 residues. V was shortened by 7 bases and J by 3 bases, with 18 bases between the two germline ends. Per the germline V gene, CDR1 is SQVTM and CDR2 is ANQGSEA. CDR3 loop: CSGLPMDGDYGYTF. The CDR3 bases are TGCAGCGGCCTCCCAATGGACGGAGACTATGGCTACACCTTC.

In its sample, this clonotype was seen a few times. For the CDR3, the DNA is TGTGCCAGCAGTGAATATCTTGGGACAGAGATACGGGAGACCCAGTACTTC. Translated: CASSEYLGTEIRETQYF. This sequence joins TRBV25-1 and TRBJ2-5; 7 bases line up with TRBD1. V lost 0 bases and J lost 5; bases outside the gene matches: 12. Per germline, CDR1 MGHDK and CDR2 SYGVNS. This CDR3 has 17 amino acids.

The genes are TRBV11-2 and TRBJ1-2, with 7 bases identical to TRBD1. The J segment lost 4 bases and the V segment lost 5 bases, leaving 7 bases of the junction unmatched. The CDR3 has 14 amino acids. CDR1 and CDR2 (germline): SGHAT, FQNNGV. The CDR3 nucleotides read TGTGCCAGCAGCCCAGGGGGAGTGGGCTATGGCTACACCTTC. This codes for CASSPGGVGYGYTF. Combining the CDR3 with reference TRBV11-2 and TRBJ1-2 gives the whole variable domain EAGVAQSPRYKIIEKRQSVAFWCNPISGHATLYWYQQILGQGPKLLIQFQNNGVVDDSQLPKDRFSAERLKGVDSTLKIQPAKLEDSAVYLCASSPGGVGYGYTFGSGTRLTVV.

This clonotype has just a few counts. V usage is TRBV2 and J usage is TRBJ2-1; 7 bases align to TRBD1. The CDR3 runs to 13 residues. Germline loops: CDR1 SNHLY, CDR2 FYNNEI. V was pared by 8 bases and J by 7 bases, with 8 bases of the junction left unmatched. CDR3 sequence (DNA): TGTGCCAGCGGAAGACAGGGTGCGAATGAGCAGTTCTTC. Protein product: CASGRQGANEQFF.

CDR3 bases: TGCGCCAGCAGCCCCCCCGAGGGGGTCGTCGCAGATACGCAGTATTTT. Translating gives CASSPPEGVVADTQYF. V and J are TRBV5-1 and TRBJ2-3; weak D call: TRBD1 (6 bases). Trimming removed 4 bases at V and 4 bases at J, with 19 bases between. The CDR3 has 16 residues. CDR1 SGHRS and CDR2 YFSETQ come from the germline V gene. Combining the CDR3 with reference TRBV5-1 and TRBJ2-3 gives the whole variable domain KAGVTQTPRYLIKTRGQQVTLSCSPISGHRSVSWYQQTPGQGLQFLFEYFSETQRNKGNFPGRFSGRQFSNSRSEMNVSTLELGDSALYLCASSPPEGVVADTQYFGPGTRLTVL.